The rows below give T cell receptor beta chains drawn from one sample of a study of blood T cell repertoires in COVID-19. The data were produced by immunoSEQ multiplex PCR, yet TCRdb's version contains in-frame clones alone and is incomplete. The data contain about 310,000 clones, nearly 90% of them seen just once; the ten biggest clones take up roughly 10%. The sample was PBMCs or T cells enriched from blood (not recorded which). Source of these receptors: a woman in her twenties or thirties who had recovered from COVID-19. CDR3s include the opening cysteine and the closing phenylalanine or tryptophan. D genes are given only for firm matches. Expanded clones get a size class; other rows say once, few or many, or leave the size out.

>TRBV3-1/TRBV3-2|.|TRBD1|TRBJ1-6
TGTGCCAGCAGCCCTAGACAGGGTGTAGCCAATTCACCCCTCCACTTT
CASSPRQGVANSPLHF
>TRBV28|.|.|TRBJ1-3
TGTGCCAGCAGGACGGGTTCCAACACCATATATTTT
CASRTGSNTIYF
>TRBV3-1/TRBV3-2|.|TRBD1|TRBJ2-1
TGTGCCAGCAGCCCGGGGACAGGGACGTGGAATGAGCAGTTCTTC
CASSPGTGTWNEQFF
>TRBV7-9|.|TRBD1|TRBJ1-2
TGTGCCAGCAGCTTAAAAGGACAGGGGATATGGGGCTACACCTTC
CASSLKGQGIWGYTF
>TRBV13|.|.|TRBJ1-1
TGTGCCAGCAGCCCTTGGGACTGGCCCATGAACACTGAAGCTTTCTTT
CASSPWDWPMNTEAFF
>TRBV19|.|TRBD2|TRBJ2-7
TGTGCCAGTAGTATTAGCCAGGGGCGACTAGCGGGCCCGGCCATTCCGCAGTACTTC
CASSISQGRLAGPAIPQYF
>TRBV5-8|once|.|TRBJ1-1
TGTGCCAGCAGCTTGGCCGAGGTGAACACTGAAGCTTTCTTT
CASSLAEVNTEAFF
>TRBV28|.|.|TRBJ2-1
TGTGCCAGCAACAGGGTCCCCTACAATGAGCAGTTCTTC
CASNRVPYNEQFF
>TRBV2|.|TRBD1|TRBJ1-3
TGTGCCAGCACGCAGGGGGCGCATGGTGGAAACACCATATATTTT
CASTQGAHGGNTIYF
>TRBV4-2|.|.|TRBJ1-3
TGTGCCAGCAGCCTCGCGGGGGGGCCTGGAAACACCATATATTTT
CASSLAGGPGNTIYF
>TRBV19|.|.|TRBJ1-5
TGTGCCAGTAGTATTAGGGGACAAAAAGATAGCAATCAGCCCCAGCATTTT
CASSIRGQKDSNQPQHF
>TRBV5-1|.|TRBD2|TRBJ2-7
TGCGCCAGCAGCTCTCGACTAGCGGGGGACTACGAGCAGTACTTC
CASSSRLAGDYEQYF
>TRBV2|.|.|TRBJ2-3
TGTGCCAGTTCGACGGGAGTGGTCATAAGCACAGATACGCAGTATTTT
CASSTGVVISTDTQYF
>TRBV19|once|.|TRBJ1-5
TGTGCCAGTGATATGGACGGGAGAGGCAATCAGCCCCAGCATTTT
CASDMDGRGNQPQHF
>TRBV28|.|TRBD2|TRBJ2-7
TGTGCCAGCAGTTTATACACACGGGGACTAGCGGGAGTCAAGTACGAGCAGTACTTC
CASSLYTRGLAGVKYEQYF
>TRBV15|.|.|TRBJ2-2
TGTGCCACCAGCAGAGATCGGGTAGTCACCGGGGAGCTGTTTTTT
CATSRDRVVTGELFF
>TRBV6-5|few|TRBD1|TRBJ1-2
TGTGCCAGCAGCTCGGACAGGAACTATGGCTACACCTTC
CASSSDRNYGYTF
>TRBV19|.|TRBD1|TRBJ1-1
TGTGCCAGTAGTATCGTTGGTTGGGAGATCCAGGGGGCTATCAACACTGAAGCTTTCTTT
CASSIVGWEIQGAINTEAFF
>TRBV30|.|.|TRBJ1-5
TGTGCCTGGAGCGGCGGTATGGGTCAGCCCCAGCATTTT
CAWSGGMGQPQHF
>TRBV4-1|.|TRBD2|TRBJ2-3
TGCGCCAGCAGCCACCCTGGACTAGCGGGAAGCACAGATACGCAGTATTTT
CASSHPGLAGSTDTQYF